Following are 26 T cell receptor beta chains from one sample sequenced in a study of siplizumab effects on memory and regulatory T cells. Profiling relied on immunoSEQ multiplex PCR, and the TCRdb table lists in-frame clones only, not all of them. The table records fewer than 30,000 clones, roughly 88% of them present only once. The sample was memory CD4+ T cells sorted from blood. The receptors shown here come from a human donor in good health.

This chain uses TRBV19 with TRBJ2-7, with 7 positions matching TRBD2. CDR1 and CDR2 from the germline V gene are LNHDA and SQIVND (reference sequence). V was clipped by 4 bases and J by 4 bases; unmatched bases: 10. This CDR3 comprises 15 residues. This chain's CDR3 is CASSTTSPRGYEQYF. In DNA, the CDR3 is TGTGCCAGTAGTACGACTAGCCCAAGGGGTTACGAGCAGTACTTC. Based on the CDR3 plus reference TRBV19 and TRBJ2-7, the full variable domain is DGGITQSPKYLFRKEGQNVTLSCEQNLNHDAMYWYRQDPGQGLRLIYYSQIVNDFQKGDIAEGYSVSREKKESFPLTVTSAQKNPTAFYLCASSTTSPRGYEQYFGPGTRLTVT.

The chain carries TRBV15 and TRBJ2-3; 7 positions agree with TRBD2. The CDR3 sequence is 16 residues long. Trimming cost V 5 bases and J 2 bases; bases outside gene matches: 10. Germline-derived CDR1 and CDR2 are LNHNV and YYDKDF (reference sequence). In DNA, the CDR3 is TGTGCCACCAGCCCGAGCCCCGGACTAGTCACAGATACGCAGTATTTT. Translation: CATSPSPGLVTDTQYF.

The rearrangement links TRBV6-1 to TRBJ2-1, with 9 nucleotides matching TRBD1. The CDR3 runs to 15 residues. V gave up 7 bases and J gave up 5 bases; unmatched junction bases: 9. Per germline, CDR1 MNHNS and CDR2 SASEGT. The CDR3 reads CASTPQGAPNNEQFF. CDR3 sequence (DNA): TGTGCCAGCACTCCACAGGGGGCGCCCAACAATGAGCAGTTCTTC.

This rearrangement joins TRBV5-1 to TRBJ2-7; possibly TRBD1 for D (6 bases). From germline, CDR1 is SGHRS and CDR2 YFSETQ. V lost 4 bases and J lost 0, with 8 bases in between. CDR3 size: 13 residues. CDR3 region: CASSGDTSYEQYF. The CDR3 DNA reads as TGCGCCAGCAGCGGGGACACCTCCTACGAGCAGTACTTC. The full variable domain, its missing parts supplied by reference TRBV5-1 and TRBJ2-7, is KAGVTQTPRYLIKTRGQQVTLSCSPISGHRSVSWYQQTPGQGLQFLFEYFSETQRNKGNFPGRFSGRQFSNSRSEMNVSTLELGDSALYLCASSGDTSYEQYFGPGTRLTVT.

In DNA form, the CDR3 reads TGCGCCAGCAGCCGTGGACAGTGGGACATGAACACTGAAGCTTTCTTT. Protein product: CASSRGQWDMNTEAFF. The chain combines TRBV4-1 with TRBJ1-1, with a possible D match to TRBD1 (6 bases). This CDR3 contains 16 residues. Germline assignment: CDR1 MGHRA and CDR2 YSYEKL. Trimming took 4 bases from V and 0 from J, leaving 15 bases between them.

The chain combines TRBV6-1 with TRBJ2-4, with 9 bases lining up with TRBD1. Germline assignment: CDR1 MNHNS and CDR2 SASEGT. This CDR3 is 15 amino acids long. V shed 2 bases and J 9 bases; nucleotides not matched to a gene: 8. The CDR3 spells CASSEMLTGGSIQYF. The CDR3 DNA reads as TGTGCCAGCAGTGAAATGTTGACAGGGGGTAGCATTCAGTACTTC.

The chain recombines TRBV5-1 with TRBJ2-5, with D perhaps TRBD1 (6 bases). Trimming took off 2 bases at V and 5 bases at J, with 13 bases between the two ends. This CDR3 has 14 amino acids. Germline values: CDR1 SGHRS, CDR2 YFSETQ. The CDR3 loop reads CASSFVGAVETQYF. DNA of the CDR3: TGCGCCAGCAGCTTCGTGGGGGCTGTGGAGACCCAGTACTTC.

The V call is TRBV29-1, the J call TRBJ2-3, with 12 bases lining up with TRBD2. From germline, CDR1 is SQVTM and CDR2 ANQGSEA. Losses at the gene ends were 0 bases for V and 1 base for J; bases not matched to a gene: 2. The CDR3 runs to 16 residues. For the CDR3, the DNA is TGCAGCGTTGAAGATTGGACTAGCGGGGGCACAGATACGCAGTATTTT. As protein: CSVEDWTSGGTDTQYF.

The CDR3 DNA reads TGTGCCAGCAGCTTAGATCCGGATCAGCCCCAGCATTTT. It is translated as CASSLDPDQPQHF. This sequence joins TRBV7-8 and TRBJ1-5; D remains unclear. Trimming removed 1 base at V and 5 bases at J, with 6 bases between. The CDR3 is 13 amino acids. Germline assignment: CDR1 SGHVS and CDR2 FQNEAQ.

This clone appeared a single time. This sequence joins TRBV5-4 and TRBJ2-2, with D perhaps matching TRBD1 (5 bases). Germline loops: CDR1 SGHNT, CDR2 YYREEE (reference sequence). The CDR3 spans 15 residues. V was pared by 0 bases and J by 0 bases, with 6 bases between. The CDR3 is CASSLGGANTGELFF. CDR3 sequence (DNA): TGTGCCAGCAGCTTGGGGGGCGCGAACACCGGGGAGCTGTTTTTT.

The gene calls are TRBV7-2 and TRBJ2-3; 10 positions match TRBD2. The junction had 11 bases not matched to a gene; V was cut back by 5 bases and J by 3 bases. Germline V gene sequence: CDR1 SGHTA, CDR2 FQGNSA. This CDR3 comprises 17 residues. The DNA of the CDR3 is TGTGCCAGCAGCCTGTCTCAGCGGGAGGGTCGGACAGATACGCAGTATTTT. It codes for CASSLSQREGRTDTQYF.

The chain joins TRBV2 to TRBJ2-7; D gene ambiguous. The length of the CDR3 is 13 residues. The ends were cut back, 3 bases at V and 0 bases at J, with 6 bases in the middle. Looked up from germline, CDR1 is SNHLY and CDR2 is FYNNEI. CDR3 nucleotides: TGTGCCAGCAGTGACAGGTTCTCCTACGAGCAGTACTTC. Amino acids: CASSDRFSYEQYF.

Written as DNA, the CDR3 is TGTGCCATCAGGGGACAGTCTGGAAACACCATATATTTT. Its translation: CAIRGQSGNTIYF. The rearrangement joins TRBV10-3 to TRBJ1-3, with TRBD1 matching 7 bases. Germline lookup yields CDR1 ENHRY and CDR2 SYGVKD. The CDR3 sequence is 13 residues long. The ends lost 6 bases at V and 1 base at J; junction bases unmatched: 0.

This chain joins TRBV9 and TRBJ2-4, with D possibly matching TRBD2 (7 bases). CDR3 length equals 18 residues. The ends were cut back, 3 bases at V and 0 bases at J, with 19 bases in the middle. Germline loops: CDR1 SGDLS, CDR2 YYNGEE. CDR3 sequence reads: CASSGKGGDFVAKNIQYF. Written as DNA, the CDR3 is TGTGCCAGCAGCGGGAAAGGGGGGGACTTCGTAGCCAAAAACATTCAGTACTTC.

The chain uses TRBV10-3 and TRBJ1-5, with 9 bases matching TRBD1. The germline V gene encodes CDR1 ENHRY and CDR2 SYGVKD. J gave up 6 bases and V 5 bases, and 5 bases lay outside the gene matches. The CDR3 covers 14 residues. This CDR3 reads CAISWDREGQPQHF. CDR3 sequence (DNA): TGTGCCATCAGTTGGGACAGGGAGGGTCAGCCCCAGCATTTT.

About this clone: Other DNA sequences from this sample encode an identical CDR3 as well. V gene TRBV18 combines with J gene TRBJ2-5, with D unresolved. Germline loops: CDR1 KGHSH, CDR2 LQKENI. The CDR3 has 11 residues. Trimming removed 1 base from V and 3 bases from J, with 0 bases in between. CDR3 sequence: CASSPQETQYF. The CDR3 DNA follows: TGTGCCAGCTCACCACAAGAGACCCAGTACTTC.

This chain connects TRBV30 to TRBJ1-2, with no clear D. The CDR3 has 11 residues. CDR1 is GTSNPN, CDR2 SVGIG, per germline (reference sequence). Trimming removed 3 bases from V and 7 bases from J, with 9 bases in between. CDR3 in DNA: TGTGCCTGGAGCCCAGGAAGTGGCTACACCTTC. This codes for CAWSPGSGYTF.

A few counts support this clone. CDR3 sequence: CASSQETSGRGEQFF. The CDR3 DNA reads TGTGCCAGCAGCCAAGAAACTAGCGGGAGGGGAGAGCAGTTCTTC. This chain uses TRBV4-2 with TRBJ2-1, with 13 bases that match TRBD2. CDR3 length equals 15 residues. The V segment lost 0 bases and the J segment 10 bases; nucleotides outside the gene matches: 3. CDR1 is LGHNA and CDR2 is YNFKEQ in the germline V gene.

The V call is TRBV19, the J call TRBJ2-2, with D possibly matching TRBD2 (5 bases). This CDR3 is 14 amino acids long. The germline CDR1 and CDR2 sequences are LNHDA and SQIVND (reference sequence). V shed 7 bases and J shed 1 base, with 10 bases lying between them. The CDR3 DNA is TGTGCCAGTAAGCCGAGGGAGAACACCGGGGAGCTGTTTTTT. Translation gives CASKPRENTGELFF.

CDR3 sequence reads: CASSEGAGELFF. The CDR3 DNA sequence: TGCGCCAGCAGTGAGGGGGCCGGGGAGCTGTTTTTT. The genes are TRBV10-2 and TRBJ2-2; D is unclear. The V and J ends lost 2 bases and 6 bases respectively, with 4 bases between them. The CDR3 spans 12 residues. In germline, CDR1 is WSHSY, CDR2 SAAADI.

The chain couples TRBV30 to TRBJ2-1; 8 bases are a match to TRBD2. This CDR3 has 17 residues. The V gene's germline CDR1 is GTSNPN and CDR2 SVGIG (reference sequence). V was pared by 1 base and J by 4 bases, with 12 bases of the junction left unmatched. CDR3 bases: TGTGCCTGGAGTGGGGCGGGAGGAGGCCATTTTTACAATGAGCAGTTCTTC. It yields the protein CAWSGAGGGHFYNEQFF.

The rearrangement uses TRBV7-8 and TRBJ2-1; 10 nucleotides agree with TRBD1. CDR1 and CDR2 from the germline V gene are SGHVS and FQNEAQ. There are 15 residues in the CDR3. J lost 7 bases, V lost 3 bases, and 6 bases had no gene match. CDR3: CASSFDRGLRNEQFF. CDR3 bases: TGTGCCAGCAGCTTCGACAGGGGGCTAAGAAATGAGCAGTTCTTC.

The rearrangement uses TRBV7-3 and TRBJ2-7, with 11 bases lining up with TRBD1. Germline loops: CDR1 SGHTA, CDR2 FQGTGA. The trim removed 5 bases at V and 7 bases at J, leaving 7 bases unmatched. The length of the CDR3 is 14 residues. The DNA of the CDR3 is TGTGCCAGCAGCCCCTCCGGGACAGGGGGGGAGCAGTACTTC. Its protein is CASSPSGTGGEQYF.

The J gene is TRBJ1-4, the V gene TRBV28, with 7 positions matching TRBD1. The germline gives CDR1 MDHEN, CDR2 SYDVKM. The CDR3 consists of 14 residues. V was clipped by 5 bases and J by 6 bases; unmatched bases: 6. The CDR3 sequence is CASSNGQVDEKLFF. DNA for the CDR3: TGTGCCAGCAGTAACGGACAGGTAGATGAAAAACTGTTTTTT.

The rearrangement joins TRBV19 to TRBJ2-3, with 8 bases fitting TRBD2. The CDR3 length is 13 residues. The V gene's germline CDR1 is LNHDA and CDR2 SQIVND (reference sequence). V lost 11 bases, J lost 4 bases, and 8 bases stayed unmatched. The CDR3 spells CASAAGGADTQYF. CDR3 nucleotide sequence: TGTGCCTCGGCCGCGGGAGGTGCAGATACGCAGTATTTT.

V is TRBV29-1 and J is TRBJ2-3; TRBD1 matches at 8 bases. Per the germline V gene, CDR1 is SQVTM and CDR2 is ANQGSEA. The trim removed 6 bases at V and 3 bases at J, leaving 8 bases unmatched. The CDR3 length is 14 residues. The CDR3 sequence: CSVLRGRGTDTQYF. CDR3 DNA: TGCAGCGTCCTCAGGGGGCGCGGGACAGATACGCAGTATTTT.